The 29 T cell receptor beta chains below all came from one sample that was sequenced in a study of T cells in pancreatic ductal adenocarcinoma. Only in-frame clones appear in the TCRdb table, and some are missing; sequencing was by immunoSEQ multiplex PCR. The sample has over 100,000 clones, nearly 95% seen once. The selected patients with pancreatic ductal adenocarcinoma had surgery but no neoadjuvant therapy. Specimen: PBMCs. The receptors come from a human donor with pancreatic ductal adenocarcinoma.

This chain connects TRBV5-1 to TRBJ2-1, with 8 positions matching TRBD2. V was clipped by 4 bases and J by 4 bases; unmatched bases: 10. Germline V gene data show CDR1 as SGHRS and CDR2 as YFSETQ. The CDR3 length is 16 residues. CDR3: CASSAAQGLGYNEQFF. In DNA, the CDR3 is TGCGCCAGCAGCGCTGCACAGGGACTAGGATACAATGAGCAGTTCTTC.

The genes are TRBV27 and TRBJ2-7; a possible D gene is TRBD1 (6 bases). Trimming removed 4 bases from V and 5 bases from J, with 9 bases in between. CDR1 MNHEY and CDR2 SMNVEV come from the germline V gene (reference sequence). The CDR3 covers 12 residues. As DNA, the CDR3 is TGTGCCAGCAGTTCCCACAGGGACGAGCAGTACTTC. This codes for CASSSHRDEQYF.

This clone was recorded only once. The rearrangement links TRBV5-1 to TRBJ1-2; weak D call: TRBD1 (5 bases). V lost 4 bases and J lost 6, with 10 bases in between. This CDR3 is built from 12 residues. CDR1 and CDR2 (germline): SGHRS, YFSETQ. The CDR3 DNA reads TGCGCCAGCAGCGGCGGGACGGATGGCTACACCTTC. Encoded protein: CASSGGTDGYTF.

V usage is TRBV6-5 and J usage is TRBJ1-1; the D gene is possibly TRBD1 (5 bases). The CDR3 sequence is 13 residues long. V dropped 8 bases and J dropped 3 bases, with 13 bases sitting between them. CDR1 and CDR2 (germline): MNHEY, SVGAGI. For the CDR3, the DNA is TGTGCCAGCGGCCTAACGGGGGACACTGAAGCTTTCTTT. It codes for CASGLTGDTEAFF.

This clone is a singleton in its sample. The chain couples TRBV7-9 to TRBJ2-5; 12 bases align to TRBD1. Germline V gives CDR1 SEHNR, CDR2 FQNEAQ (reference sequence). The CDR3 runs to 15 residues. The J segment lost 3 bases and the V segment lost 5 bases, leaving 4 bases of the junction unmatched. In nucleotides, the CDR3 is TGTGCCAGCAGCCTCGGGACAGGGGGCGAAGAGACCCAGTACTTC. This sequence encodes CASSLGTGGEETQYF.

The rearrangement uses TRBV19 and TRBJ2-1, with D possibly matching TRBD1 (5 bases). V was pared by 3 bases and J by 7 bases, with 13 bases between. CDR3 length: 14 residues. Germline CDR1 reads LNHDA; CDR2 reads SQIVND (reference sequence). CDR3 sequence reads: CASSIPQGKNEQFF. The CDR3 coding sequence is TGTGCCAGTAGTATTCCTCAGGGTAAGAATGAGCAGTTCTTC.

The J gene is TRBJ2-6, the V gene TRBV2; 7 bases line up with TRBD1. This CDR3 region has 14 residues. CDR1 and CDR2 from the germline V gene are SNHLY and FYNNEI. V lost 8 bases and J lost 2; bases outside the gene matches: 3. The CDR3 DNA reads TGTGCCAGCCGCACAGGGGCTGGGGCCAACGTCCTGACTTTC. It yields the protein CASRTGAGANVLTF.

The chain carries TRBV19 and TRBJ2-7; 15 positions match TRBD2. CDR3 length equals 18 residues. V was clipped by 1 base and J by 4 bases; unmatched bases: 8. Looked up from germline, CDR1 is LNHDA and CDR2 is SQIVND (reference sequence). CDR3 loop: CASSIVGTSGRSWYEQYF. DNA for the CDR3: TGTGCCAGTAGTATAGTAGGGACTAGCGGGAGGAGTTGGTACGAGCAGTACTTC.

The chain carries TRBV4-1 and TRBJ2-1, with D uncertain. V dropped 1 base and J dropped 0 bases, with 13 bases sitting between them. This CDR3 comprises 17 residues. Germline V lookup: CDR1 MGHRA, CDR2 YSYEKL. CDR3 in DNA: TGCGCCAGCAGCCAAGCTGAGCGTTCGAGCTCCTACAATGAGCAGTTCTTC. Protein: CASSQAERSSSYNEQFF.

The rearrangement links TRBV6-5 to TRBJ2-1; possibly TRBD2 for D (6 bases). Trimming left V 5 bases short and J 10 bases short, with 15 bases between. Per the germline V gene, CDR1 is MNHEY and CDR2 is SVGAGI. The CDR3 has 13 residues. CDR3 bases: TGTGCCAGCAGTCGCCGGGACTTGTCGGAGCAGTTCTTC. Its protein product is CASSRRDLSEQFF.

The V call is TRBV7-2, the J call TRBJ1-1; 7 bases are a match to TRBD1. In germline, CDR1 is SGHTA, CDR2 FQGNSA. The CDR3 is 18 residues long. Trimming at V came to 2 bases and at J to 4 bases, leaving 16 bases not matched to a gene. CDR3 region: CASSLNGAGGPGGTEAFF. The CDR3 bases are TGTGCCAGCAGCTTAAATGGCGCAGGGGGACCCGGAGGCACTGAAGCTTTCTTT.

V and J are TRBV6-5 and TRBJ2-1, with D perhaps TRBD2 (6 bases). CDR1 and CDR2 (germline): MNHEY, SVGAGI. This CDR3 is built from 14 residues. V was clipped by 7 bases and J by 7 bases, with 17 bases between them. The chain's CDR3 is CASTPGGLQNEQFF. CDR3 DNA: TGTGCCAGCACCCCCGGAGGGCTACAGAATGAGCAGTTCTTC.

The V call is TRBV18, the J call TRBJ2-7, with 12 bases that match TRBD2. This CDR3 has 14 residues. V lost 5 bases, J lost 4 bases, and 3 bases stayed unmatched. CDR1 and CDR2 from the germline V gene are KGHSH and LQKENI. CDR3: CASSTTSGRYEQYF. In DNA, the CDR3 is TGTGCCAGCTCAACGACTAGCGGGAGATACGAGCAGTACTTC.

The chain recombines TRBV7-9 with TRBJ1-4; tentative D call: TRBD1 (6 bases). CDR1 SEHNR and CDR2 FQNEAQ come from the germline V gene (reference sequence). CDR3 size: 15 residues. The V end was cut by 5 bases, the J end by 8 bases, with 18 bases between. The CDR3 region has the DNA TGTGCCAGCAGCCTCGAGGGGGGGGCGGTCGAAAAACTGTTTTTT. It encodes CASSLEGGAVEKLFF.

The rearrangement uses TRBV7-2 and TRBJ2-5; a possible D gene is TRBD2 (6 bases). The CDR3 runs 14 residues. V dropped 5 bases and J dropped 3 bases, with 13 bases sitting between them. Per germline, CDR1 SGHTA and CDR2 FQGNSA. The CDR3 is CASSPSGSKETQYF. CDR3 in DNA: TGTGCCAGCAGCCCCTCCGGGAGCAAAGAGACCCAGTACTTC.

This sequence joins TRBV25-1 and TRBJ2-1; 10 nucleotides match TRBD2. Germline V gives CDR1 MGHDK, CDR2 SYGVNS. Trimming cost V 4 bases and J 0 bases; bases outside gene matches: 0. This CDR3 has 15 amino acids. The CDR3 protein is CASSASGSSYNEQFF. In nucleotides, the CDR3 is TGTGCCAGCAGTGCTAGCGGGAGCTCCTACAATGAGCAGTTCTTC.

V and J are TRBV30 and TRBJ1-5; D unresolved. Trimming took 3 bases from V and 4 from J, leaving 10 bases between them. The germline V gene encodes CDR1 GTSNPN and CDR2 SVGIG (reference sequence). CDR3 length: 13 amino acids. CDR3 sequence: CAWSATGNQPQHF. DNA for the CDR3: TGTGCCTGGAGCGCGACGGGGAATCAGCCCCAGCATTTT.

This clone was recorded only once. This chain joins TRBV7-2 and TRBJ1-1; D call uncertain. The V and J ends lost 5 bases and 1 base respectively, with 11 bases between them. The germline CDR1 and CDR2 sequences are SGHTA and FQGNSA. This CDR3 is 14 amino acids long. CDR3 bases: TGTGCCAGCAGCAAAGTGGGCCCGAACACTGAAGCTTTCTTT. Protein sequence: CASSKVGPNTEAFF.

The chain carries TRBV27 and TRBJ1-2; 9 nucleotides match TRBD1. CDR1 and CDR2 from the germline V gene are MNHEY and SMNVEV (reference sequence). The CDR3 covers 14 residues. V was clipped by 8 bases and J by 6 bases; unmatched bases: 10. CDR3 coding DNA: TGTGCCAGCGGATACGGGACAGGGATAAATGGCTACACCTTC. It is translated as CASGYGTGINGYTF.

The CDR3: CTSSQPLYRYGNQPQHF. As DNA, the CDR3 is TGCACCAGCAGCCAACCTCTTTACAGGTATGGCAATCAGCCCCAGCATTTT. The rearrangement joins TRBV1 to TRBJ1-5; the tabulated D call, TRBD1, remains unverified against the DNA. TRBV1 is classified as a pseudogene. The CDR3 has 17 residues.

This clone was observed a single time. The V call is TRBV11-2, the J call TRBJ2-3, with no clear D. Trimming removed 3 bases at V and 1 base at J, with 5 bases between. There are 13 residues in the CDR3. The germline V gene encodes CDR1 SGHAT and CDR2 FQNNGV. The CDR3: CASSFGGTDTQYF. In DNA, the CDR3 is TGTGCCAGCAGCTTCGGAGGCACAGATACGCAGTATTTT.

The chain joins TRBV19 to TRBJ2-4; TRBD1 agrees at 8 bases. The germline V gene encodes CDR1 LNHDA and CDR2 SQIVND (reference sequence). The CDR3 covers 14 residues. The ends lost 5 bases at V and 9 bases at J; junction bases unmatched: 9. CDR3 amino acids: CASSPGQGEGIQYF. The CDR3 DNA sequence: TGTGCCAGTAGTCCCGGACAGGGCGAGGGCATTCAGTACTTC.

The rearrangement links TRBV15 to TRBJ2-7, with 10 positions matching TRBD1. The CDR3 contains 15 residues. V lost 3 bases and J lost 2; bases outside the gene matches: 4. Per the germline V gene, CDR1 is LNHNV and CDR2 is YYDKDF (reference sequence). In DNA form, the CDR3 reads TGTGCCACCAGCAGGTCGACAGGGGGCACCTACGAGCAGTACTTC. Protein: CATSRSTGGTYEQYF. The variable domain in full, completed from reference TRBV15 and TRBJ2-7, reads DAMVIQNPRYQVTQFGKPVTLSCSQTLNHNVMYWYQQKSSQAPKLLFHYYDKDFNNEADTPDNFQSRRPNTSFCFLDIRSPGLGDTAMYLCATSRSTGGTYEQYFGPGTRLTVT.

In its sample, this clone was seen a few times. CDR3 nucleotide sequence: TGTGCCAGTAGTATTGGGGGCCAGCCCCAGCATTTT. Encoded protein: CASSIGGQPQHF. The genes are TRBV19 and TRBJ1-5; possible D gene TRBD1, 6 bases. Germline assignment: CDR1 LNHDA and CDR2 SQIVND (reference sequence). This CDR3 is built from 12 residues. Trimming took off 3 bases at V and 7 bases at J, with 7 bases between the two ends.

The rearrangement links TRBV6-1 to TRBJ2-2; D gene ambiguous. CDR3 length equals 13 residues. Looked up from germline, CDR1 is MNHNS and CDR2 is SASEGT. Trimming took off 2 bases at V and 5 bases at J, with 6 bases between the two ends. The CDR3 spells CASSELTTGELFF. As DNA, the CDR3 is TGTGCCAGCAGTGAACTTACAACCGGGGAGCTGTTTTTT.

The V and J genes are TRBV6-6 and TRBJ2-5; 8 bases are shared with TRBD2. The CDR3 is made up of 12 amino acids. Germline assignment: CDR1 MNHNY and CDR2 SVGAGI (reference sequence). V lost 10 bases, J lost 2 bases, and 3 bases stayed unmatched. The CDR3 spells CATSGSQETQYF. CDR3 nucleotide sequence: TGTGCCACTAGCGGGTCTCAAGAGACCCAGTACTTC.

Here the CDR3 reads CASSDGLAGQRTYEQYF. The CDR3 nucleotides read TGTGCCAGCAGTGACGGGCTAGCGGGGCAGCGTACCTACGAGCAGTACTTC. This chain uses TRBV6-1 with TRBJ2-7; 9 nucleotides match TRBD2. The ends lost 3 bases at V and 2 bases at J; junction bases unmatched: 11. This CDR3 is built from 17 residues. Germline loops: CDR1 MNHNS, CDR2 SASEGT.

The gene calls are TRBV5-1 and TRBJ2-2; 12 positions agree with TRBD2. The germline gives CDR1 SGHRS, CDR2 YFSETQ. CDR3 length: 19 residues. J was trimmed by 0 bases and V by 2 bases; bases with no gene match: 8. Here the CDR3 DNA reads TGCGCCAGCAGCTTAACGGGACTAGCGGGCTTGGCGAACACCGGGGAGCTGTTTTTT. Protein sequence: CASSLTGLAGLANTGELFF.

V usage is TRBV11-2 and J usage is TRBJ2-7; the D gene is possibly TRBD2 (6 bases). V lost 3 bases to trimming and J lost 3 bases, with 9 bases between them. The CDR3 runs to 13 residues. Germline V gene sequence: CDR1 SGHAT, CDR2 FQNNGV. The CDR3 region is CASSFRTNYEQYF. In DNA form, the CDR3 reads TGTGCCAGCAGCTTTAGGACTAACTACGAGCAGTACTTC. Variable domain in full (rest from reference TRBV11-2 and TRBJ2-7): EAGVAQSPRYKIIEKRQSVAFWCNPISGHATLYWYQQILGQGPKLLIQFQNNGVVDDSQLPKDRFSAERLKGVDSTLKIQPAKLEDSAVYLCASSFRTNYEQYFGPGTRLTVT.